Listed below are T cell receptor beta chains from one sample, sequenced in a study of blood T cell repertoires in COVID-19. TCRdb's table, derived via immunoSEQ multiplex PCR, lists solely in-frame clones and lacks some. The sample holds 400,000 to 550,000 clones, roughly 91% seen once. The sequenced material came from peripheral blood. The source is a woman in her 30s with acute or convalescent COVID-19. Each CDR3 is given with its conserved first and last residue. D genes are given only for firm matches. Clone size appears in some rows only: once, few, many, or a class for an expanded clone.

DNA	CDR3	V	J	size	D
TGTGCCAGCAGTTCACAACAGCCCGCGGGACCAGCTTCTGTCCCCCCAGATACGCAGTATTTT	CASSSQQPAGPASVPPDTQYF	TRBV27	TRBJ2-3	NA	NA
TGTGCCTGGGCCGGGACAGGGTCGCTGCGGCCCCAGCATTTT	CAWAGTGSLRPQHF	TRBV30	TRBJ1-5	once	TRBD1
TGTGCCAGCAGCTTAACAGCGGGGAAGATTATCGGGGAGCTGTTTTTT	CASSLTAGKIIGELFF	TRBV7-9	TRBJ2-2	NA	TRBD2
TGTGCCAGCAGCCAGCGCGGGAACACTGAAGCTTTCTTT	CASSQRGNTEAFF	TRBV4-2	TRBJ1-1	NA	NA
TGTGCCAGCTTTACCTCAACCGGGACAGGCTCCTACGAGCAGTACTTC	CASFTSTGTGSYEQYF	TRBV11-2	TRBJ2-7	NA	TRBD1
TGTGCCAGCAGTGATACCGAGATGCATTCACCCCTCCACTTT	CASSDTEMHSPLHF	TRBV6-1	TRBJ1-6	NA	NA
TGTGCCAGCATCCCCAGGAACCCTTCTAATGAGCAGTTCTTC	CASIPRNPSNEQFF	TRBV6-5	TRBJ2-1	NA	NA
TGTGCCAGCAAGAAGAGAAGCTCTGGAAACACCATATATTTT	CASKKRSSGNTIYF	TRBV28	TRBJ1-3	once	NA
TGTGCCAGCAGTATAATAACGGGACTAGGACGGTCCGGGGCCAACGTCCTGACTTTC	CASSIITGLGRSGANVLTF	TRBV28	TRBJ2-6	NA	TRBD2
TGTGCCACAGGACTAGCGGGTCTCGGGGGCGAGCAGTACTTC	CATGLAGLGGEQYF	TRBV10-3	TRBJ2-7	NA	TRBD2
TGCGCCAGCAACAATCTTCCCACTAGCGGGGGAGGAGAGACCCAGTACTTC	CASNNLPTSGGGETQYF	TRBV5-1	TRBJ2-5	NA	TRBD2
TGTGCCAGCAGTACGGTAGCCGAGCAGTACTTC	CASSTVAEQYF	TRBV12-3/TRBV12-4	TRBJ2-7	NA	NA
TGTGCCAGCAGCTTACAGGGGGTAGCCTACGAGCAGTACTTC	CASSLQGVAYEQYF	TRBV5-6	TRBJ2-7	once	TRBD1
TGTGCCAGCAGCCAAGACAGGGGTTCACCCCTCCACTTT	CASSQDRGSPLHF	TRBV3-1/TRBV3-2	TRBJ1-6	NA	NA
TGTGCCAGCAGTTTCCTGACAGGATCCTACGAGCAGTACTTC	CASSFLTGSYEQYF	TRBV11-2	TRBJ2-7	NA	NA
TGTGCCAGCAGTTACACAAAGACAGGAGCTTATGGCTACACCTTC	CASSYTKTGAYGYTF	TRBV6-5	TRBJ1-2	NA	NA
TGTGCCAGCAGCCCAGACGGGGGGAAAGGGAACACCGGGGAGCTGTTTTTT	CASSPDGGKGNTGELFF	TRBV3-1/TRBV3-2	TRBJ2-2	NA	TRBD2
TGTGCCACCAGCAAGAACTCGGGGGGATACACTGAAGCTTTCTTT	CATSKNSGGYTEAFF	TRBV15	TRBJ1-1	NA	NA
TGCGCCAGCAGCTTTCTGACGCCCGGGACAGCCCGCCGTTCATGGCAGTACTTC	CASSFLTPGTARRSWQYF	TRBV5-1	TRBJ2-7	NA	TRBD1
TGTGCCAGTAGTCCCCAGTCAGGGACAGGATCACCCCTCCACTTT	CASSPQSGTGSPLHF	TRBV19	TRBJ1-6	NA	TRBD1
TGTGCCAGCAAGGACGGGACAGCGTATAGCAATCAGCCCCAGCATTTT	CASKDGTAYSNQPQHF	TRBV28	TRBJ1-5	NA	TRBD1
TGTGCCAGCAGTTCCCCTAATCAGCCCCAGCATTTT	CASSSPNQPQHF	TRBV6-6	TRBJ1-5	once	NA
TGTGCCAGAAGCCCTGGCGGGGGTCAGGTGAACACTGAAGCTTTCTTT	CARSPGGGQVNTEAFF	TRBV7-5	TRBJ1-1	NA	NA
TGTGCCAGCAGTTTCGGGGGTGGCCCCGGGGAGCTGTTTTTT	CASSFGGGPGELFF	TRBV27	TRBJ2-2	NA	NA
TGTGCCTGGAACTTTGGGGGCAGCCAAGCCTTATACAATGAGCAGTTCTTC	CAWNFGGSQALYNEQFF	TRBV30	TRBJ2-1	NA	NA
TGTGCCAGCAGCTTAGTAGGGACTAGCGGGGGTTATGAGCAGTTCTTC	CASSLVGTSGGYEQFF	TRBV7-2	TRBJ2-1	NA	TRBD2
TGTGCCAGCAGTGATGACACAGGACGCGGCACTGAAGCTTTCTTT	CASSDDTGRGTEAFF	TRBV2	TRBJ1-1	NA	NA
TGTGCCAGTAGTACGAACAGGTATCGGATAGATACGCAGTATTTT	CASSTNRYRIDTQYF	TRBV19	TRBJ2-3	NA	NA
TGTGCCAGCAGTCGGGACAGGGGGGCAAGGTCCTACAATGAGCAGTTCTTC	CASSRDRGARSYNEQFF	TRBV27	TRBJ2-1	NA	TRBD1
TGTGCCAGCAGCCACCGTGGGAGGGGGGGCCCCGCAGATACGCAGTATTTT	CASSHRGRGGPADTQYF	TRBV3-1/TRBV3-2	TRBJ2-3	NA	NA
TGTGCCAGCAGCTTGATCCAGGGGGCCATTTCTGGAAACACCATATATTTT	CASSLIQGAISGNTIYF	TRBV5-6	TRBJ1-3	NA	TRBD1
TGTGCCAGCGAAGGGGGTACCTACGAGCAGTACTTC	CASEGGTYEQYF	TRBV6-5	TRBJ2-7	NA	NA
TGTGCCAGCAGTTCGGGAGCAAACTACGAGCAGTACTTC	CASSSGANYEQYF	TRBV5-8	TRBJ2-7	few	NA
TGCAGCGTCATGCCGCTGAACAGGGGGAACACTGAAGCTTTCTTT	CSVMPLNRGNTEAFF	TRBV29-1	TRBJ1-1	NA	TRBD1
TGTGCCAGCAGTACGACAGGGGGGTCCGGTCAGCCCCAGCATTTT	CASSTTGGSGQPQHF	TRBV27	TRBJ1-5	NA	TRBD1
TGTGCCAGCAGGTTACAAGGGGCAATAGATACGCAGTATTTT	CASRLQGAIDTQYF	TRBV27	TRBJ2-3	NA	NA
TGTGCCAGCAGTTCCACCTACGAGCAGTACTTC	CASSSTYEQYF	TRBV7-9	TRBJ2-7	NA	NA
TGTGCCAGCAGCTTGGTGCTAGCGGGGGGCCTGAACACCGGGGAGCTGTTTTTT	CASSLVLAGGLNTGELFF	TRBV5-4	TRBJ2-2	NA	TRBD2
TGTGCCAGCAGCTCGATGGACTTCTACGAGCAGTACTTC	CASSSMDFYEQYF	TRBV5-6	TRBJ2-7	NA	NA
TGTGCCAGCAGTGAATGGGGGGTAGAGACCCAGTACTTC	CASSEWGVETQYF	TRBV6-1	TRBJ2-5	NA	NA
TGTGCCAGCAGTTTATCGATAACAGGGGCCGGGGAGCTGTTTTTT	CASSLSITGAGELFF	TRBV27	TRBJ2-2	NA	TRBD1
TGCAGTGCTGGCCGGGACAGGGGGGCTTTCTTT	CSAGRDRGAFF	TRBV20-1	TRBJ1-1	NA	TRBD1
TGTGCCAGCAGCTCGCGTACCTATTCTGGAAACACCATATATTTT	CASSSRTYSGNTIYF	TRBV5-6	TRBJ1-3	NA	NA
TGTGCCAGCAGTTACTCGGGGACAGGTAGAGAAAAACTGTTTTTT	CASSYSGTGREKLFF	TRBV6-5	TRBJ1-4	NA	TRBD1
TGTGCCAGCAGTTACTCGGCGGGCGGTGTGAGGCCCCAGCATTTT	CASSYSAGGVRPQHF	TRBV6-5	TRBJ1-5	NA	NA
TGCGCCAGCAGCCAATTGGGGACAGGGGGCCGACCAGATACGCAGTATTTT	CASSQLGTGGRPDTQYF	TRBV4-1	TRBJ2-3	NA	TRBD1
TGTGCCACCAATCAACTAGCCTACGAGCAGTACTTC	CATNQLAYEQYF	TRBV6-5	TRBJ2-7	NA	NA
TGTGCCAGCAGCCTGGGACACGATACGCAGTATTTT	CASSLGHDTQYF	TRBV11-2	TRBJ2-3	NA	NA
TGTGCCAGCAGCTTGGAGGGGGTTTGGCACTTC	CASSLEGVWHF	TRBV5-4	TRBJ2-7	NA	NA
TGTGCCAGCGTCAATTCCCTCCCAGCGGGGACTGAAGCTTTCTTT	CASVNSLPAGTEAFF	TRBV25-1	TRBJ1-1	NA	NA
TGTGCCAGCAGCTTAGGGTTAGTGTATGAGCAGTTCTTC	CASSLGLVYEQFF	TRBV7-2	TRBJ2-1	NA	NA
TGTGCCAGCAGCCCAAACAGGGGGCAGGTCTATGGCTACACCTTC	CASSPNRGQVYGYTF	TRBV7-9	TRBJ1-2	few	TRBD1
TGTGCCAGCAGCTCTCCGGGATCGGGCTACACCTTC	CASSSPGSGYTF	TRBV7-2	TRBJ1-2	few	NA
TGTGCCAGCAGCTTAGGGGGACAGGGGGCCGATGAGCAGTTCTTC	CASSLGGQGADEQFF	TRBV7-9	TRBJ2-1	NA	TRBD1
TGTGCCAGCAGTTCCGGCGACAGTATCTATGGCTACACCTTC	CASSSGDSIYGYTF	TRBV28	TRBJ1-2	NA	NA
TGTGCCAGCAGTGGTACAATCGGCAATCAGCCCCAGCATTTT	CASSGTIGNQPQHF	TRBV27	TRBJ1-5	NA	NA
TGTGCCAGCAGCATAAAGACTAGCGGGGGGGAGACCCAGTACTTC	CASSIKTSGGETQYF	TRBV5-4	TRBJ2-5	NA	TRBD2